This T cell receptor beta chain appears in the sequencing data of a study of blood T cell repertoires in COVID-19. Whole-study context: The study drew acute and convalescent COVID-19 samples from the United States, Italy and Spain. T cells, B-cell-depleted T cells, or PBMCs supplied cDNA or gDNA.

Trimming removed 1 base at V and 4 bases at J, with 23 bases between. Germline assignment: CDR1 SGHDN and CDR2 FVKESK. There are 18 residues in the CDR3. In the original processing: By means of reference gene primer amplification, nucleated cell counts were estimated. Clones were sequenced by immunoSEQ multiplex PCR, and TCRdb holds only the in-frame ones, with some missing. V, J and clone size reflect that table, while D and trimming were determined from the DNA. The sample consists of about 80,000 clones, approximately 86% of them appearing once. Input material: peripheral blood. The chain has TRBV14 and TRBJ2-7; weak D call: TRBD1 (5 bases). The origin of this receptor is a man in his 70s with acute or convalescent COVID-19. The CDR3 coding sequence is TGTGCCAGCAGCCAAGGTCCCAGGGCTCCTCTCATGGGATACGAGCAGTACTTC. Translated, it gives CASSQGPRAPLMGYEQYF.